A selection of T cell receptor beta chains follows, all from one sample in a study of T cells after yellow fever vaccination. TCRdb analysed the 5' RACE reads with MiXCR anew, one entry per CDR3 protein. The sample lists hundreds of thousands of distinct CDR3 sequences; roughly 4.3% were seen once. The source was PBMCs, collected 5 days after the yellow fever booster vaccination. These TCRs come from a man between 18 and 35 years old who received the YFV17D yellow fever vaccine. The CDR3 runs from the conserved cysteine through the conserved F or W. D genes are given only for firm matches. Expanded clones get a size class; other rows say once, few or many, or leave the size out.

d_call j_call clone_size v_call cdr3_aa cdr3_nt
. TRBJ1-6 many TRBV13 CASSFVGGSYNSPLHF TGTGCCAGCAGCTTCGTTGGGGGCTCCTATAATTCACCCCTCCACTTT
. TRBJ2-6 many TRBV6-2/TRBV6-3 CASSQGTNVLTF TGTGCCAGCAGTCAGGGAACCAACGTCCTGACTTTC
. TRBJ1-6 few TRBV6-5 CASHQYSGSSYNSPLHF TGTGCCTCTCACCAGTATTCAGGGAGCTCCTATAATTCACCCCTCCACTTT
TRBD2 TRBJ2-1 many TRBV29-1 CSVSRGGNEQFF TGCAGCGTATCCCGGGGGGGCAATGAGCAGTTCTTC
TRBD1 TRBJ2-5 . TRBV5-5 CASRSGQGAETQYF TGTGCCAGCAGGTCGGGACAGGGGGCGGAGACCCAGTACTTC
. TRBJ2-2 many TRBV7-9 CASSTAGNTWTGELFF TGTGCCAGCAGCACCGCCGGGAACACCTGGACCGGGGAGCTGTTTTTT
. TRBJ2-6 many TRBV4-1 CASSQGGPFLTSGANVLTF TGCGCCAGCAGCCAAGGGGGTCCATTCCTAACCTCTGGGGCCAACGTCCTGACTTTC
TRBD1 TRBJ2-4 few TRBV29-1 CSVQGAAKNIQYF TGCAGCGTTCAGGGGGCCGCCAAAAACATTCAGTACTTC
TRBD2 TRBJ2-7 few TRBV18 CASSPNAGAYEQYF TGTGCCAGCTCACCCAACGCGGGGGCCTACGAGCAGTACTTC
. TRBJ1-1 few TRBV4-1 CASSQLTHNTEAFF TGCGCCAGCAGCCAACTGACACACAACACTGAAGCTTTCTTT
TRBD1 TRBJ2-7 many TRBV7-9 CAGTSGTGFEQYF TGTGCCGGAACCTCCGGGACAGGGTTCGAGCAGTACTTC
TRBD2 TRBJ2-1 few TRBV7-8 CASSPHSGGNNEQFF TGTGCCAGCAGCCCCCACAGCGGGGGCAACAATGAGCAGTTCTTC
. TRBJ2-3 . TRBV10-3 CAIKGLDTQYF TGTGCCATCAAGGGGTTGGATACGCAGTATTTT
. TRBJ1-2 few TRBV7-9 CATKVLDGYTF TGTGCCACTAAAGTCTTGGATGGCTACACCTTC
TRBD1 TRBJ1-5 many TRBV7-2 CASSFSGSYRGDQPQHF TGTGCCAGCAGCTTTAGTGGGAGTTACAGGGGGGATCAGCCCCAGCATTTT
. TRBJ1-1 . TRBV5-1 CASSLFGGQLRTEAFF TGCGCCAGCAGCCTCTTCGGTGGGCAGTTAAGGACTGAAGCTTTCTTT
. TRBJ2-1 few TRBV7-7 CASSLGPTYNEQFF TGTGCCAGCAGCTTAGGACCGACCTACAATGAGCAGTTCTTC
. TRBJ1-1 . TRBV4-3 CASSPQGIMNTEAFF TGCGCCAGCAGCCCCCAGGGGATCATGAACACTGAAGCTTTCTTT
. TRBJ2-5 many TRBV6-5 CASSTGHQETQYF TGTGCCAGCAGCACAGGGCACCAAGAGACCCAGTACTTC
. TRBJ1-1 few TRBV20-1 CSAPQDRSSTEAFF TGCAGTGCTCCCCAGGACCGCTCAAGCACTGAAGCTTTCTTT
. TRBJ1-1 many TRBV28 CASSSGAYTEAFF TGTGCCAGCAGCTCCGGGGCTTACACTGAAGCTTTCTTT
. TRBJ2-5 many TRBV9 CASSVGQGPPGTQYF TGTGCCAGCAGCGTCGGGCAGGGGCCTCCAGGGACCCAGTACTTC
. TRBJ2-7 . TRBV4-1 CASSQGPASSYEQYF TGCGCCAGCAGCCAAGGGCCAGCTTCATCCTACGAGCAGTACTTC
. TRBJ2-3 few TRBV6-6 CASRPSAGRAGTDTQYF TGTGCCAGCAGGCCCTCCGCGGGACGCGCGGGCACAGATACGCAGTATTTT
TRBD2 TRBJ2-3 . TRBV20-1 CSAPTSGGAADTQYF TGCAGTGCCCCGACTAGCGGGGGGGCGGCGGATACGCAGTATTTT
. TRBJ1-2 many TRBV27 CASRSGGQIYGYTF TGTGCCAGCAGAAGTGGGGGTCAGATCTATGGCTACACCTTC
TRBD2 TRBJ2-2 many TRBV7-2 CASSPSSGGDTGELFF TGTGCCAGCAGCCCCTCTAGCGGGGGGGACACCGGGGAGCTGTTTTTT
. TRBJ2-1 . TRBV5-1 CASSVHYSSYNEQFF TGCGCCAGCAGCGTACACTACTCTTCCTACAATGAGCAGTTCTTC
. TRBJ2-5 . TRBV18 CASSGAIISRETQYF TGTGCCAGCTCAGGTGCCATTATCAGTCGAGAGACCCAGTACTTC
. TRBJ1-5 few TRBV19 CASTEYNQPQHF TGTGCCAGTACAGAGTACAATCAGCCCCAGCATTTT
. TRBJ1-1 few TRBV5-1 CASSFIGETEAFF TGCGCCAGCAGCTTTATTGGGGAAACTGAAGCTTTCTTT
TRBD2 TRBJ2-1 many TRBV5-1 CASSPDSGLVVNEQFF TGCGCCAGCAGCCCAGACTCGGGACTAGTTGTTAATGAGCAGTTCTTC
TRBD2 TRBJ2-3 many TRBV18 CASSPSGGRDTQYF TGTGCCAGCTCACCGAGCGGGGGGAGAGATACGCAGTATTTT
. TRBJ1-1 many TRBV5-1 CASSLAGVWDNTEAFF TGCGCCAGCAGCCTGGCGGGGGTATGGGACAACACTGAAGCTTTCTTT
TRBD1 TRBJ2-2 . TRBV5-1 CASSRGQRILSGELFF TGCGCCAGCAGCAGGGGGCAAAGGATATTATCCGGGGAGCTGTTTTTT
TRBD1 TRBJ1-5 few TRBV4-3 CASSQGPGQYDQPQHF TGCGCCAGCAGCCAGGGACCGGGACAGTACGATCAGCCCCAGCATTTT
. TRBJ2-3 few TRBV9 CASSSRGATDTQYF TGTGCCAGCAGCTCAAGGGGTGCCACAGATACGCAGTATTTT
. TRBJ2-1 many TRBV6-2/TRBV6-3 CASTKGGAPVNEQFF TGTGCCAGCACCAAAGGGGGGGCGCCGGTCAATGAGCAGTTCTTC
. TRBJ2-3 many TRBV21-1 CASGSGGGTDTQYF TGTGCCAGCGGTAGCGGGGGGGGCACAGATACGCAGTATTTT
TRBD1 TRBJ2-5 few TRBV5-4 CASSLRDREAETQYF TGTGCCAGCAGCCTCCGGGACAGGGAGGCGGAGACCCAGTACTTC
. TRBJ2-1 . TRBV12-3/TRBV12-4 CASSFPIPRGYNEQFF TGTGCCAGCAGTTTCCCCATCCCTCGGGGATACAATGAGCAGTTCTTC
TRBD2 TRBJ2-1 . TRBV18 CASSPFGLVGDEQFF TGTGCCAGCTCCCCTTTTGGACTAGTCGGCGATGAGCAGTTCTTC
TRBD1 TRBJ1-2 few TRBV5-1 CASSLAHSGQGNEETF TGCGCCAGCAGCTTGGCCCACTCAGGACAGGGGAATGAGGAGACCTTC
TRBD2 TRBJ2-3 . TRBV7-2 CASSLAAGGNSDTQYF TGTGCCAGCAGCTTAGCGGCGGGGGGGAACTCAGATACGCAGTATTTT
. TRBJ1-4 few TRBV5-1 CASSRQAGGTNEKLFF TGCGCCAGCAGCCGACAGGCCGGTGGAACTAATGAAAAACTGTTTTTT
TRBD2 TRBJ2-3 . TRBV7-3 CASSRLAGTPDTQYF TGTGCCAGCAGCCGTCTAGCGGGGACACCAGATACGCAGTATTTT
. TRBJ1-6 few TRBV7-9 CASSSVGTADSPLHF TGTGCCAGCAGCTCCGTGGGGACGGCAGATTCACCCCTCCACTTT
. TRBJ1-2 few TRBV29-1 CSVEDGYTF TGCAGCGTTGAGGATGGCTACACCTTC
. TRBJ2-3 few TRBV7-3 CASSFGGTNTQYF TGTGCCAGCAGCTTCGGGGGGACAAATACGCAGTATTTT
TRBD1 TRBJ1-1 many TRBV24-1 CATSDSGQVEAFF TGTGCCACCAGTGACAGTGGACAGGTTGAAGCTTTCTTT